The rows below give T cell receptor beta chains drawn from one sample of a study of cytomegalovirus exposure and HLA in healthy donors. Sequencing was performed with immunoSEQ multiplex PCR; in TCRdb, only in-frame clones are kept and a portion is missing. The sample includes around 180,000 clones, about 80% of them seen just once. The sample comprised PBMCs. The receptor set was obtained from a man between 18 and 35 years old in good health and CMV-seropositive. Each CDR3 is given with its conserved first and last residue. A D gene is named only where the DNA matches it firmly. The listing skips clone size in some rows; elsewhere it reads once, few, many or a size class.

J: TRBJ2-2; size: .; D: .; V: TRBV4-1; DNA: TGCGCCAGCAGCCGGCTAGCCGACGGGGGAACCGGGGAGCTGTTTTTT; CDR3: CASSRLADGGTGELFF
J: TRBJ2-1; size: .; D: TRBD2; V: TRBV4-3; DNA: TGCGCCAGCAGCCTAACTAGCGGGGCTTACAATGAGCAGTTCTTC; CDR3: CASSLTSGAYNEQFF
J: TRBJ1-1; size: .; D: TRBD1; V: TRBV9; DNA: TGTGCCAGCAGCGGTTTCACAGGGGGTAACACTGAAGCTTTCTTT; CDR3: CASSGFTGGNTEAFF
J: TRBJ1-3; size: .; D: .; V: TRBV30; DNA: TGTGCCTGGTCCCCCGGCTCTGGAAACACCATATATTTT; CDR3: CAWSPGSGNTIYF
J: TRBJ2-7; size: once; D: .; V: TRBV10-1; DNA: TGCGCCAGCAGCGGAATACAGGAATCCTCCTACGAGCAGTACTTC; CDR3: CASSGIQESSYEQYF
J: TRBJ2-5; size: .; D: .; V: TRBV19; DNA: TGTGCCAGTAGACAGGTACCCGAAGAGACCCAGTACTTC; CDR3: CASRQVPEETQYF
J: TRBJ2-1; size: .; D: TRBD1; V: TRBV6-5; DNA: TGTGCCAGCAGCCGGGACAGCCCCTACAATGAGCAGTTCTTC; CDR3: CASSRDSPYNEQFF
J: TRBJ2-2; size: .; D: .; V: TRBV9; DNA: TGTGCCAGCAGCGGCAGGAACACCGGGGAGCTGTTTTTT; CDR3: CASSGRNTGELFF
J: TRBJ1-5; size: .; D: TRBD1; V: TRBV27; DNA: TGTGCCAGCAGTCTCGCAGGGGGAGGCAATCAGCCCCAGCATTTT; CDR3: CASSLAGGGNQPQHF
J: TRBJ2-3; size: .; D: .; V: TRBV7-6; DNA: TGTGCCAGCAGCTTAGCGACAGCGACAGATACGCAGTATTTT; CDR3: CASSLATATDTQYF
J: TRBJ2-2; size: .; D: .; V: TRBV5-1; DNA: TGCGCCAGCAGCTTGAGTGTTAGCGGAGGCAAGGAAACCACCGGGGAGCTGTTTTTT; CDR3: CASSLSVSGGKETTGELFF
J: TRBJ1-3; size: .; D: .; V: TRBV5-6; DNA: TGTGCCAGCAGCTTGACGGGATTCTCTGGAAACACCATATATTTT; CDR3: CASSLTGFSGNTIYF
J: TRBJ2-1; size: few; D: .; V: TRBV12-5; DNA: TGTGCTAGTGGTTTGGATGGGACTTCTTACAATGAGCAGTTCTTC; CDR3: CASGLDGTSYNEQFF
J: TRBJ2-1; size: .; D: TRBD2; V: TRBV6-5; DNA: TGTGCCAGCAGGAACCTAGCGGGAGTTGTCTTC; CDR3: CASRNLAGVVF
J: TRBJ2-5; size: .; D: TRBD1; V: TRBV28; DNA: TGTGCCAGCAGTTGGGCAGGGGGCAGTGAGACCCAGTACTTC; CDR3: CASSWAGGSETQYF
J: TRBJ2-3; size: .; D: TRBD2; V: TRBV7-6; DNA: TGTGCCAGCAGCTTCGGGGCGGGAGCACACACAGATACGCAGTATTTT; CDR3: CASSFGAGAHTDTQYF
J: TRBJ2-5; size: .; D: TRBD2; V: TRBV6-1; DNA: TGTGCCAGCACGCAAACCCAGGGTCGCGCGGGGGCCCAGTACTTC; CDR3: CASTQTQGRAGAQYF
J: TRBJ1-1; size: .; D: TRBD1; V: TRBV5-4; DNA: TGTGCCAGCAGCCGAGGACAGGGTGGTTACACTGAAGCTTTCTTT; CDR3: CASSRGQGGYTEAFF
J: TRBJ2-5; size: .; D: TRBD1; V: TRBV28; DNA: TGTGCCAGCAGTTCGCAACGATGGACTCAGGGGGATCAAGAGACCCAGTACTTC; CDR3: CASSSQRWTQGDQETQYF
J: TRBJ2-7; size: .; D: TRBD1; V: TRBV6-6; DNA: TGTGCCAGCAGTTCCCCCGCCCGGACAGGGGGCGAGCAGTACTTC; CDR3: CASSSPARTGGEQYF
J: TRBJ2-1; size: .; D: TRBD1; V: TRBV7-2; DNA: TGTGCCAGCAGCTTAGCACCGGCAGGGGGAAATGAGCAGTTCTTC; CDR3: CASSLAPAGGNEQFF
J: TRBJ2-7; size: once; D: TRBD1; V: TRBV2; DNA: TGTGCCAGCAGTGAAGCGCCGGGACAGGGAATCATTTCCTACGAGCAGTACTTC; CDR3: CASSEAPGQGIISYEQYF